Listed below are T cell receptor beta chains from one sample, sequenced in a study of cytomegalovirus exposure and HLA in healthy donors. Using immunoSEQ multiplex PCR, the repertoire was profiled, and TCRdb retains in-frame clones only, with some absent. This sample's table has 55,000 to 85,000 clones. Sequences were obtained from PBMCs. The receptors were gathered from a female donor in good health and CMV-seropositive. Both conserved end residues are part of each CDR3. The D gene is left open where the match is weak.

j_gene,d_gene,v_gene,CDR3aa,CDR3nt
TRBJ1-5,-,TRBV4-2,CASSLRGKEESQPQHF,TGTGCCAGCAGCCTAAGAGGCAAGGAAGAGAGTCAGCCCCAGCATTTT
TRBJ1-2,-,TRBV6-5,CASSNLRTAYGYTF,TGTGCCAGCAGTAACCTTCGGACAGCATATGGCTACACCTTC
TRBJ2-6,-,TRBV7-9,CASSAGGDISGANVLTF,TGTGCCAGCAGCGCTGGGGGGGACATTTCTGGGGCCAACGTCCTGACTTTC
TRBJ2-5,TRBD1,TRBV5-4,CASSRAQGRGVQETQYF,TGTGCCAGCAGCCGGGCACAGGGGCGAGGGGTCCAAGAGACCCAGTACTTC
TRBJ2-7,TRBD2,TRBV5-1,CASGPTSGSDEQYF,TGCGCCAGCGGTCCGACTAGCGGGAGTGACGAGCAGTACTTC
TRBJ2-1,-,TRBV15,CATKRAASTYNEQFF,TGTGCCACCAAGCGGGCAGCCTCAACCTACAATGAGCAGTTCTTC
TRBJ1-2,TRBD1,TRBV5-1,CASSPKGAANYGYTF,TGCGCCAGCAGCCCCAAGGGGGCCGCTAACTATGGCTACACCTTC
TRBJ1-1,TRBD1,TRBV5-1,CASSLAGTGGGMNTEAFF,TGCGCCAGCAGCTTGGCAGGGACAGGGGGAGGGATGAACACTGAAGCTTTCTTT
TRBJ2-5,-,TRBV5-4,CASSPPGQETQYF,TGTGCCAGCAGCCCGCCAGGGCAAGAGACCCAGTACTTC
TRBJ1-2,-,TRBV5-1,CASSYSQEGYGYTF,TGCGCCAGCAGCTACTCACAGGAGGGCTATGGCTACACCTTC
TRBJ2-3,TRBD1,TRBV10-1,CASSDPGQGTDTQYF,TGCGCCAGCAGTGATCCGGGACAGGGGACAGATACGCAGTATTTT
TRBJ2-3,TRBD2,TRBV29-1,CSVDLRGGDTQYF,TGCAGCGTTGATCTGCGGGGGGGAGATACGCAGTATTTT
TRBJ1-1,-,TRBV13,CASTSKAGAIGAFF,TGTGCCAGCACCAGTAAGGCGGGTGCGATAGGGGCTTTCTTT
TRBJ2-7,-,TRBV4-3,CASSQDPTYEQYF,TGCGCCAGCAGCCAAGATCCTACCTACGAGCAGTACTTC
TRBJ1-4,-,TRBV4-2,CASSQGNFPGGLFF,TGTGCCAGCAGCCAGGGGAATTTTCCCGGAGGGCTGTTTTTT
TRBJ2-6,-,TRBV5-4,CASSRKGDAGANVLTF,TGTGCCAGCAGCCGAAAAGGGGATGCTGGGGCCAACGTCCTGACTTTC
TRBJ1-6,-,TRBV28,CASSGLNSPLHF,TGTGCCAGCAGTGGGCTTAATTCACCCCTCCACTTT
TRBJ2-3,-,TRBV12-5,CASALGGPGDTQYF,TGTGCTAGTGCCCTCGGGGGGCCGGGAGATACGCAGTATTTT
TRBJ2-7,TRBD1,TRBV18,CASSPPGQATYEQYF,TGTGCCAGCTCACCGCCGGGACAGGCGACCTACGAGCAGTACTTC
TRBJ2-5,TRBD1,TRBV13,CASSPRTGGQETQYF,TGTGCCAGCAGCCCGAGGACAGGGGGGCAAGAGACCCAGTACTTC
TRBJ2-4,TRBD2,TRBV18,CASSPFSALAGPKNIQYF,TGTGCCAGCTCACCATTTAGTGCCTTAGCGGGGCCCAAAAACATTCAGTACTTC
TRBJ2-7,-,TRBV11-3,CASSLGSQGYEQYF,TGTGCCAGCAGCTTAGGTTCTCAGGGGTACGAGCAGTACTTC
TRBJ1-3,-,TRBV30,CAGSLFRDSGNTIYF,TGTGCCGGGAGTCTGTTTCGGGACTCTGGAAACACCATATATTTT
TRBJ2-7,TRBD1,TRBV29-1,CSAWTGPASEQYF,TGCAGCGCGTGGACAGGGCCAGCTTCCGAGCAGTACTTC
TRBJ2-1,-,TRBV30,CAWSYRNEQFF,TGTGCCTGGAGTTACAGGAATGAGCAGTTCTTC
TRBJ1-1,-,TRBV7-2,CASSLRGGGNTEAFF,TGTGCCAGCAGCTTAAGGGGAGGGGGAAACACTGAAGCTTTCTTT
TRBJ1-1,TRBD1,TRBV4-1,CASSHSTGGGAFF,TGCGCCAGCAGCCATTCGACAGGGGGTGGAGCTTTCTTT
TRBJ2-1,-,TRBV6-5,CASRQTPTNEQFF,TGTGCCAGCAGGCAGACTCCGACGAATGAGCAGTTCTTC
TRBJ2-2,-,TRBV7-9,CASSLGVAENTGELFF,TGTGCCAGCAGCTTAGGAGTAGCGGAGAACACCGGGGAGCTGTTTTTT
TRBJ1-2,-,TRBV6-5,CASSAGIANYGYTF,TGTGCCAGCAGCGCAGGGATAGCTAACTATGGCTACACCTTC
TRBJ1-2,-,TRBV5-4,CASSLGGANYGYTF,TGTGCCAGCAGCTTAGGTGGAGCTAACTATGGCTACACCTTC
TRBJ1-4,-,TRBV9,CASSVSGATNEKLFF,TGTGCCAGCAGCGTTTCCGGGGCAACTAATGAAAAACTGTTTTTT
TRBJ2-2,TRBD1,TRBV4-3,CASSQDYQGAGTGELFF,TGCGCCAGCAGCCAAGATTACCAGGGGGCCGGCACCGGGGAGCTGTTTTTT
TRBJ2-2,-,TRBV11-3,CASSNTGGGTGELFF,TGTGCCAGCTCTAACACAGGGGGGGGCACCGGGGAGCTGTTTTTT
TRBJ1-5,TRBD1,TRBV28,CASRESTGDQPQHF,TGTGCCAGCAGAGAATCGACAGGGGATCAGCCCCAGCATTTT
TRBJ2-2,-,TRBV6-1,CASEQGNTGELFF,TGTGCCAGCGAACAGGGGAACACCGGGGAGCTGTTTTTT
TRBJ2-7,-,TRBV7-2,CASSLDGDLAAEQYF,TGTGCCAGCAGCTTAGATGGAGACTTGGCGGCCGAGCAGTACTTC
TRBJ2-3,-,TRBV18,CASSPASTDTQYF,TGTGCCAGCTCACCGGCCAGCACAGATACGCAGTATTTT
TRBJ1-6,-,TRBV2,CASSERGGSNSPLHF,TGTGCCAGCAGTGAGCGAGGAGGGTCGAATTCACCCCTCCACTTT
TRBJ1-2,-,TRBV30,CAWSVRKGGAANYGYTF,TGTGCCTGGAGTGTACGGAAAGGGGGGGCGGCTAACTATGGCTACACCTTC